This entry concerns a single T cell receptor (beta chain). This sample stems from a study of blood T cell repertoires in COVID-19. Study summary: PBMCs, B-cell-depleted T cells, or T cells were the source of the cDNA or gDNA that made up the material.

TCRdb's copy holds only in-frame clones and misses some; the assay was immunoSEQ multiplex PCR. The sample shows roughly 230,000 clones, around 83% of them seen only once. The CDR3 extends over 18 amino acids. CDR1 is GTSNPN, CDR2 SVGIG, per germline (reference sequence). V lost 7 bases and J lost 5; bases outside the gene matches: 24. The chain has TRBV30 and TRBJ1-1, with TRBD1 matching over 8 bases. Material for sequencing was peripheral blood. This clonotype was obtained from a man aged 40-50 years with active or convalescent COVID-19. The CDR3 DNA is TGTGCCTCCCCAGGAGGTCTAGACAGGGGTAAGGAAGGAACTGAAGCTTTCTTT. The encoded protein is CASPGGLDRGKEGTEAFF.